The clone carrying this T cell receptor (beta chain) was counted a few times. The V and J ends lost 6 bases and 0 bases respectively, with 13 bases between them. This CDR3 spans 15 amino acids. Germline assignment: CDR1 KGHSH and CDR2 LQKENI. This entry belongs to a study of blood T cell repertoires in COVID-19. Turning to the study itself: Specimens from acute and convalescent COVID-19 originated in the United States, Italy and Spain.

Participant age was about 18 to 89 years, and participants resided in 20 to 30 US areas. Recovery among Cohort 3 donors was established by two negative PCRs, clearance, or symptom resolution. Per the authors' pipeline: Reference gene primer amplification gave nucleated cell count estimates. Repertoires were generated with immunoSEQ multiplex PCR, while TCRdb's copy carries only in-frame clones and drops some. V and J calls and clone size come straight from that table; D and trimming were deduced from the DNA. The data show about 350,000 clones, around 87% seen once. The specimen sequenced was PBMCs or T cells enriched from blood (not recorded which). The TCR originated in a woman aged 25 to 39 who had recovered from COVID-19. The chain has TRBV18 and TRBJ2-3; D might be TRBD1 (6 bases). In DNA form, the CDR3 reads TGTGCCAGCTCCCTTACAGGGATTAGCACAGATACGCAGTATTTT. Encoded protein: CASSLTGISTDTQYF.